This passage covers 26 T cell receptor beta chains from one sample sequenced in a study of OX40 agonist ivuxolimab in advanced cancers. Method: immunoSEQ multiplex PCR; TCRdb's copy keeps in-frame clones and lacks some. The sample holds roughly 81,000 clones, around 85% seen once. Specimen: CD4+ or CD8+ T cells sorted from blood, collected in a trial of the OX40 agonist ivuxolimab. Source of these receptors: an adult with an advanced solid tumor such as melanoma, head and neck, liver or kidney cancer.

The chain combines TRBV7-8 with TRBJ2-1; D is possibly TRBD2 (5 bases). Trimming shortened V by 1 base and J by 7 bases, and 14 bases separated the two germline ends. CDR1 is SGHVS, CDR2 FQNEAQ, per germline. The CDR3 runs to 15 residues. CDR3 amino acids: CASSLGPSPANEQFF. CDR3 bases: TGTGCCAGCAGCTTAGGGCCTAGCCCGGCAAATGAGCAGTTCTTC.

CDR3 sequence: CASSQVWTAETQYF. In DNA form, the CDR3 reads TGCGCCAGCAGCCAAGTTTGGACAGCTGAGACCCAGTACTTC. The genes are TRBV4-1 and TRBJ2-5; D perhaps matches TRBD1 (6 bases). Germline values: CDR1 MGHRA, CDR2 YSYEKL. V lost 1 base and J lost 5, with 11 bases in between. The CDR3 runs 14 residues.

The gene calls are TRBV5-8 and TRBJ1-2; tentative D call: TRBD1 (5 bases). V lost 4 bases, J lost 8 bases, and 18 bases lay in between. Germline V CDR1 and CDR2: SGHTS, YDEGEE. This CDR3 contains 14 residues. The CDR3 DNA is TGTGCCAGCAGCATCGCGACAAAGGGGAGAGGCTACACCTTC. This sequence encodes CASSIATKGRGYTF.

V gene TRBV5-1 combines with J gene TRBJ1-4; the D gene is possibly TRBD1 (5 bases). This CDR3 has 12 amino acids. Trimming took 5 bases from V and 6 from J, leaving 8 bases between them. Germline CDR1 is SGHRS and CDR2 is YFSETQ. The chain's CDR3 is CASRLRDEKLFF. CDR3 nucleotides: TGCGCCAGCAGACTCAGGGATGAAAAACTGTTTTTT.

V and J are TRBV2 and TRBJ1-2; D gene ambiguous. This CDR3 contains 13 residues. The V gene's germline CDR1 is SNHLY and CDR2 FYNNEI. Trimming stripped 6 bases from V and 3 bases from J, with 11 bases between. CDR3 region: CASRIGEDYGYTF. Written as DNA, the CDR3 is TGTGCCAGCAGGATAGGAGAGGACTATGGCTACACCTTC.

This rearrangement joins TRBV5-1 to TRBJ2-1; TRBD2 aligns across 9 bases. Looked up from germline, CDR1 is SGHRS and CDR2 is YFSETQ. Trimming removed 0 bases from V and 2 bases from J; junction bases left unmatched: 6. CDR3 length: 17 amino acids. The DNA for the CDR3 is TGCGCCAGCAGCTTGGGTAGCGGGAGTAGTGCCTACAATGAGCAGTTCTTC. Its protein is CASSLGSGSSAYNEQFF.

The CDR3 DNA sequence: TGTGCCAGAGACCCTTCCGGGGCCAACGTCCTGACTTTC. Amino acids: CARDPSGANVLTF. This sequence joins TRBV21-1 and TRBJ2-6. TRBV21-1 is recorded as a pseudogene. CDR3 length equals 13 residues.

The chain links TRBV5-6 to TRBJ1-2; 8 bases line up with TRBD1. V gave up 1 base and J gave up 6 bases; unmatched junction bases: 8. The CDR3 covers 15 residues. CDR1 SGHDT and CDR2 YYEEEE come from the germline V gene. Here the CDR3 DNA reads TGTGCCAGCAGCTTGTGGGCCAGGACAGGGAATGGCTACACCTTC. It yields the protein CASSLWARTGNGYTF.

This sequence joins TRBV10-3 and TRBJ2-5, with 9 bases that match TRBD1. Germline-derived CDR1 and CDR2 are ENHRY and SYGVKD. This CDR3 region has 12 residues. V lost 10 bases, J lost 2 bases, and 2 bases stayed unmatched. CDR3 sequence (DNA): TGTGCCACCGGGACAGGGCAAGAGACCCAGTACTTC. This encodes CATGTGQETQYF.

This rearrangement joins TRBV5-1 to TRBJ1-2; D not certain. Per the germline V gene, CDR1 is SGHRS and CDR2 is YFSETQ. This CDR3 comprises 13 residues. The V and J ends lost 1 base and 6 bases respectively, with 10 bases between them. CDR3 bases: TGCGCCAGCAGCTTGAAGGGCTTCGATGGCTACACCTTC. Translated, it gives CASSLKGFDGYTF.

The chain employs TRBV2 and TRBJ1-2, with D unresolved. The ends were cut back, 7 bases at V and 4 bases at J, with 13 bases in the middle. The CDR3 length is 13 residues. The germline V gene has CDR1 SNHLY and CDR2 FYNNEI. In nucleotides, the CDR3 is TGTGCCAGCACCCCCGGACTTTTCTATGGCTACACCTTC. This translates into CASTPGLFYGYTF. Full variable domain (outside the CDR3, taken from reference TRBV2 and TRBJ1-2): EPEVTQTPSHQVTQMGQEVILRCVPISNHLYFYWYRQILGQKVEFLVSFYNNEISEKSEIFDDQFSVERPDGSNFTLKIRSTKLEDSAMYFCASTPGLFYGYTFGSGTRLTVV.

The chain employs TRBV2 and TRBJ2-2; 7 bases map to TRBD1. The germline CDR1 and CDR2 sequences are SNHLY and FYNNEI. J gave up 1 base and V 6 bases, and 5 bases lay outside the gene matches. The CDR3 loop spans 15 amino acids. CDR3 sequence reads: CASRGDRENTGELFF. As DNA, the CDR3 is TGTGCCAGCAGAGGGGACAGAGAGAACACCGGGGAGCTGTTTTTT.

This clone was counted between two and nine times. The gene calls are TRBV7-3 and TRBJ2-1, with D possibly matching TRBD2 (7 bases). CDR1 and CDR2 (germline): SGHTA, FQGTGA. V was cut by 4 bases and J by 5 bases, with 15 bases left in between. The CDR3 has 15 residues. CDR3 residues: CASSSSGGTNNEQFF. CDR3 nucleotide sequence: TGTGCCAGCAGCTCCTCGGGGGGCACCAACAATGAGCAGTTCTTC. The complete variable domain, with remaining parts taken from reference TRBV7-3 and TRBJ2-1, reads GAGVSQTPSNKVTEKGKYVELRCDPISGHTALYWYRQSLGQGPEFLIYFQGTGAADDSGLPNDRFFAVRPEGSVSTLKIQRTERGDSAVYLCASSSSGGTNNEQFFGPGTRLTVL.

The V gene is TRBV5-6, the J gene TRBJ2-7, with TRBD2 as a possible D gene (5 bases). The CDR3 extends over 12 amino acids. Trimming removed 4 bases from V and 6 bases from J, with 11 bases in between. CDR1 is SGHDT, CDR2 YYEEEE, per germline. The CDR3 sequence: CASSGLASEQYF. The CDR3 bases are TGTGCCAGCAGCGGGCTAGCAAGCGAGCAGTACTTC.

This clone was seen repeatedly, ten times or more. This sequence joins TRBV6-5 and TRBJ1-5; D is unresolved. The CDR3 contains 13 residues. CDR1 and CDR2 from the germline V gene are MNHEY and SVGAGI. The ends were cut back, 6 bases at V and 0 bases at J, with 6 bases in the middle. The CDR3 DNA follows: TGTGCCAGCAGGGCGAATAGCAATCAGCCCCAGCATTTT. Amino acid sequence: CASRANSNQPQHF.

The chain joins TRBV7-2 to TRBJ2-7; D possibly corresponds to TRBD2 (6 bases). CDR1 is SGHTA and CDR2 is FQGNSA in the germline V gene. Trimming shortened V by 5 bases and J by 0 bases, and 14 bases separated the two germline ends. This CDR3 has 15 residues. In nucleotides, the CDR3 is TGTGCCAGCAGCCTGGAGGGCAGGAGCTCCTACGAGCAGTACTTC. Residues: CASSLEGRSSYEQYF.

This clone was seen a few times. The genes are TRBV6-5 and TRBJ2-6, with unresolved D. Trimming removed 5 bases from V and 0 bases from J, with 8 bases in between. Germline V gene data show CDR1 as MNHEY and CDR2 as SVGAGI. This CDR3 comprises 15 residues. CDR3 amino acids: CASSLSGSGANVLTF. The CDR3 DNA sequence: TGTGCCAGCAGTCTTTCAGGCTCTGGGGCCAACGTCCTGACTTTC.

The chain carries TRBV19 and TRBJ1-2, with D unresolved. CDR3 size: 12 residues. The germline V gene encodes CDR1 LNHDA and CDR2 SQIVND (reference sequence). The V end was cut by 7 bases, the J end by 3 bases, with 9 bases between. This CDR3 is CASKRVDYGYTF. The CDR3 DNA is TGTGCCAGTAAGAGGGTGGACTATGGCTACACCTTC.

This clone has just one count. The gene calls are TRBV10-3 and TRBJ1-2, with D possibly being TRBD1 (5 bases). V lost 6 bases and J lost 7, with 12 bases in between. Germline V gene sequence: CDR1 ENHRY, CDR2 SYGVKD. The CDR3 runs to 12 residues. For the CDR3, the DNA is TGTGCCATCAGCGAGGACACCTTTGGCTACACCTTC. It yields the protein CAISEDTFGYTF.

The CDR3: CASSSRVSPSYNEQFF. The CDR3 DNA reads as TGTGCCAGCAGCAGCCGTGTATCCCCCTCCTACAATGAGCAGTTCTTC. The genes are TRBV21-1 and TRBJ2-1. TRBV21-1 is a listed pseudogene. This CDR3 spans 16 amino acids.

This clone appeared once. The chain uses TRBV4-1 and TRBJ1-2; D is ambiguous. Germline V gene data show CDR1 as MGHRA and CDR2 as YSYEKL. This CDR3 spans 15 amino acids. The ends were cut back, 0 bases at V and 4 bases at J, with 12 bases in the middle. CDR3 protein: CASSQEGTVLYGYTF. The CDR3 bases are TGCGCCAGCAGCCAAGAGGGAACAGTACTCTATGGCTACACCTTC.

The rearrangement links TRBV4-1 to TRBJ1-2, with a possible D match to TRBD1 (6 bases). V gave up 4 bases and J gave up 5 bases, with 17 bases separating them. CDR1 is MGHRA and CDR2 is YSYEKL in the germline V gene. This CDR3 comprises 15 residues. The CDR3: CASSPRTDWMYGYTF. The CDR3 DNA is TGCGCCAGCAGCCCCCGGACAGACTGGATGTATGGCTACACCTTC.

This rearrangement joins TRBV5-6 to TRBJ2-7, with TRBD1 matching over 9 bases. Germline trimming cut 5 bases from V and 9 bases from J; bases unmatched to any gene: 9. CDR1 SGHDT and CDR2 YYEEEE come from the germline V gene. The CDR3 totals 13 residues. Written as DNA, the CDR3 is TGTGCCAGCAGTCCCACAGGGGGCGGGCGGCAGTACTTC. Encoded protein: CASSPTGGGRQYF.

This chain links TRBV19 with TRBJ1-2; no definite D call. This CDR3 has 13 amino acids. The germline V gene has CDR1 LNHDA and CDR2 SQIVND (reference sequence). V lost 5 bases, J lost 8 bases, and 15 bases lay in between. CDR3: CASSANGPSGYTF. CDR3 nucleotides: TGTGCCAGTAGTGCCAACGGACCCTCCGGCTACACCTTC.

This clone has only a few counts. The chain links TRBV11-2 to TRBJ1-1; no reliable D call. Germline V gene data show CDR1 as SGHAT and CDR2 as FQNNGV. The CDR3 is made up of 13 amino acids. Trimming stripped 6 bases from V and 0 bases from J, with 8 bases between. CDR3: CASSSKMNTEAFF. The CDR3 nucleotides read TGTGCCAGCAGTTCCAAGATGAACACTGAAGCTTTCTTT.

The rearrangement uses TRBV2 and TRBJ2-5; D not certain. The CDR3 sequence is 13 residues long. Trimming took 7 bases from V and 4 from J, leaving 13 bases between them. Germline CDR1 reads SNHLY; CDR2 reads FYNNEI. The CDR3 sequence is CASTPGLGETQYF. CDR3 nucleotide sequence: TGTGCCAGCACCCCTGGTCTCGGAGAGACCCAGTACTTC. The full variable domain, in which reference TRBV2 and TRBJ2-5 provide the parts outside the CDR3, is EPEVTQTPSHQVTQMGQEVILRCVPISNHLYFYWYRQILGQKVEFLVSFYNNEISEKSEIFDDQFSVERPDGSNFTLKIRSTKLEDSAMYFCASTPGLGETQYFGPGTRLLVL.